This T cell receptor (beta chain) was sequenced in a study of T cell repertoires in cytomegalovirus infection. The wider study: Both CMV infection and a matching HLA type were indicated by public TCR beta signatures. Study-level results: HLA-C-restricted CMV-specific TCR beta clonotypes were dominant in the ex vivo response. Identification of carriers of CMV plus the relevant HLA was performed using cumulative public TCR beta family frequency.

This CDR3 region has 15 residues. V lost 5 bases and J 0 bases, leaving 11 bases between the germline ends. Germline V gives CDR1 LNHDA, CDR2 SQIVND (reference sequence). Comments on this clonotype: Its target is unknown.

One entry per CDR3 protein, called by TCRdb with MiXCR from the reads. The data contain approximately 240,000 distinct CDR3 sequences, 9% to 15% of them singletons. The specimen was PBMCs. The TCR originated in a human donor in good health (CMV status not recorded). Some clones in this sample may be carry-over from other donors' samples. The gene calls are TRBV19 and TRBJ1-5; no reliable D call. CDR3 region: CASSDVGNSNQPQHF. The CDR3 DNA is TGTGCCAGTAGTGACGTTGGGAATAGCAATCAGCCCCAGCATTTT.